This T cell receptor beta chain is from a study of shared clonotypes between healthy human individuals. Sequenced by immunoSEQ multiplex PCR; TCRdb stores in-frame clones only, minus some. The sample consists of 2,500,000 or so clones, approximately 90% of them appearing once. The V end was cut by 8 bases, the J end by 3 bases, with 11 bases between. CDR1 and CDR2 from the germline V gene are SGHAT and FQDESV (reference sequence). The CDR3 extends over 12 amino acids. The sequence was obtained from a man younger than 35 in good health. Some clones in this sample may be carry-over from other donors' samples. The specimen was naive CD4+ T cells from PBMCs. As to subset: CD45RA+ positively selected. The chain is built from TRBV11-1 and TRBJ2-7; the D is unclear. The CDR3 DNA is TGTGCCAGCGGGAAAAGGATCTACGAGCAGTACTTC. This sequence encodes CASGKRIYEQYF.